This record covers a single T cell receptor (beta chain). The CDR3 length is 15 residues. Germline loops: CDR1 SGHTA, CDR2 FQGNSA. V shed 4 bases, J shed 3 bases, and the junction held 4 bases outside the gene matches. This sample is part of a study of radiotherapy plus CTLA-4 blockade in lung cancer. Some clones are missing from TCRdb's copy, which holds only in-frame ones; the method was immunoSEQ multiplex PCR. The table has some 92,000 clones, 82% seen once. The chain combines TRBV7-2 with TRBJ2-3; TRBD2 matches 10 bases. The origin of this receptor is a human donor with non-small cell lung cancer who had a partial response to radiotherapy plus ipilimumab. The source material was peripheral blood, sampled from a patient treated with radiotherapy plus ipilimumab. CDR3 loop: CASSSTSGTTDTQYF. The CDR3 DNA follows: TGTGCCAGCAGCTCTACTAGCGGGACTACAGATACGCAGTATTTT. The full variable domain, with the rest looked up from reference TRBV7-2 and TRBJ2-3, is GAGVSQSPSNKVTEKGKDVELRCDPISGHTALYWYRQSLGQGLEFLIYFQGNSAPDKSGLPSDRFSAERTGGSVSTLTIQRTQQEDSAVYLCASSSTSGTTDTQYFGPGTRLTVL.